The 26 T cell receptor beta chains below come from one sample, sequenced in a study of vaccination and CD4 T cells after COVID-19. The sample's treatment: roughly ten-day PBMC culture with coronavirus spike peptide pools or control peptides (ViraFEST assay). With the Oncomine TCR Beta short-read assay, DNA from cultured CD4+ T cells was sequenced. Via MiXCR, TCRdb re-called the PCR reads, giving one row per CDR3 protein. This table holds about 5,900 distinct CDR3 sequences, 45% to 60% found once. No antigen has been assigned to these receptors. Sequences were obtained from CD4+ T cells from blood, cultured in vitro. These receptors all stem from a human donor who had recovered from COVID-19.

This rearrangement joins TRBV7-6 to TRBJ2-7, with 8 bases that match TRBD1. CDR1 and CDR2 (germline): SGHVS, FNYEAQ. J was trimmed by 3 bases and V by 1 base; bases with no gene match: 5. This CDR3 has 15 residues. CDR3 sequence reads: CASSLGTGPSYEQYF. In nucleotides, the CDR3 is TGTGCCAGCAGCTTAGGGACAGGGCCCAGCTACGAGCAGTACTTC.

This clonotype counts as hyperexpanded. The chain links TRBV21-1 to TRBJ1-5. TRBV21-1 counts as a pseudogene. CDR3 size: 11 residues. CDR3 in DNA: TGTGCCAGTGTAAGCAATCAGCCCCAGCATTTT. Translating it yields CASVSNQPQHF.

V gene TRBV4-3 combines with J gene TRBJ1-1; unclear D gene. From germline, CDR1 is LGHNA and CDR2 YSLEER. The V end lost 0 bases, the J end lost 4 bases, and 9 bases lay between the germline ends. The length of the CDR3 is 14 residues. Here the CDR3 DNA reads TGCGCCAGCAGCCAAGATCCGGCAGCCACTGAAGCTTTCTTT. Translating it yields CASSQDPAATEAFF.

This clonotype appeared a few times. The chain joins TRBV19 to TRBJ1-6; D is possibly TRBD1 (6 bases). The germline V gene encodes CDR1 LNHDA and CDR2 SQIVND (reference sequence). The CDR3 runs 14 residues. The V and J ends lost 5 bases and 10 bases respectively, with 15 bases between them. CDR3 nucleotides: TGTGCCAGTAGTTTTCAGGGGAGTAGCTCACCCCTCCACTTT. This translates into CASSFQGSSSPLHF.

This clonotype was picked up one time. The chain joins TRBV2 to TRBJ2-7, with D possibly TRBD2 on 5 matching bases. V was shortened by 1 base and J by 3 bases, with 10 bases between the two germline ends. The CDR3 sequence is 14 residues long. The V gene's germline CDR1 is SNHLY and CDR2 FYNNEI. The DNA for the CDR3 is TGTGCCAGCAGTGAAGGGCAACGGGACTACGAGCAGTACTTC. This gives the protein CASSEGQRDYEQYF.

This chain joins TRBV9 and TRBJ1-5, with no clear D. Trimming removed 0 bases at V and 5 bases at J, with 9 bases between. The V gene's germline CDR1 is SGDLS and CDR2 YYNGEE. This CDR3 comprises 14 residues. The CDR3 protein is CASSVDGVDQPQHF. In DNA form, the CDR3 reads TGTGCCAGCAGCGTAGATGGAGTGGATCAGCCCCAGCATTTT.

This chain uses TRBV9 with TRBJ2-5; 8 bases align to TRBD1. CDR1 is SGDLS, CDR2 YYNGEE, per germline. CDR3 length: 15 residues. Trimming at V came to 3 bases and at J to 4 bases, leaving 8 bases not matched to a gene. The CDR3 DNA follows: TGTGCCAGCAGCGCAGGACAGGGAGGAGGAGAGACCCAGTACTTC. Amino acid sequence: CASSAGQGGGETQYF.

CDR3 nucleotide sequence: TGCAGTGCTAGAGGTCCTCACTTTACAGGGAACACTGAAGCTTTCTTT. Encoded protein: CSARGPHFTGNTEAFF. The rearrangement uses TRBV20-1 and TRBJ1-1; a weak D match, TRBD1 (5 bases). The germline V gene has CDR1 DFQATT and CDR2 SNEGSKA (reference sequence). The CDR3 is made up of 16 amino acids. The V and J ends lost 1 base and 1 base respectively, with 16 bases between them.

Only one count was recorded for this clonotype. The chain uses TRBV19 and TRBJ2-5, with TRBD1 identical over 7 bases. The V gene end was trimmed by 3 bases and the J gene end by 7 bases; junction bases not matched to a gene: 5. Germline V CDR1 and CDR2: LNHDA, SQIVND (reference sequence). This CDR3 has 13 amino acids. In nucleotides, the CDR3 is TGTGCCAGTAGTATTGGACAGGTGGGGACCCAGTACTTC. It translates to CASSIGQVGTQYF. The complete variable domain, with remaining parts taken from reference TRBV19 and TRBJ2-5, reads DGGITQSPKYLFRKEGQNVTLSCEQNLNHDAMYWYRQDPGQGLRLIYYSQIVNDFQKGDIAEGYSVSREKKESFPLTVTSAQKNPTAFYLCASSIGQVGTQYFGPGTRLLVL.

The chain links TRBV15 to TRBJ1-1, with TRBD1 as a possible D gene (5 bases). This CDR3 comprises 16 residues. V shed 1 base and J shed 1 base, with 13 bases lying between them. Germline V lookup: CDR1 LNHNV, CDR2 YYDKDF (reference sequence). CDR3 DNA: TGTGCCACCAGCAGAGGGGAGGGGCCCTCGAACACTGAAGCTTTCTTT. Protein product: CATSRGEGPSNTEAFF.

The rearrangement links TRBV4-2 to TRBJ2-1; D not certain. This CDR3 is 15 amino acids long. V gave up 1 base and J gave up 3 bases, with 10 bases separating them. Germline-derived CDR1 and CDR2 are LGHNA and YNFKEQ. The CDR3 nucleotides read TGTGCCAGCAGCCAAGGTACCCAGTTCTACAATGAGCAGTTCTTC. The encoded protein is CASSQGTQFYNEQFF.

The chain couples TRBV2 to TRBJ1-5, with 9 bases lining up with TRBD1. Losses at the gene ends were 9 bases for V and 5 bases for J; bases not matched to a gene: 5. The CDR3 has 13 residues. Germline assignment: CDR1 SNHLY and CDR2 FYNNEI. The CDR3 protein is CASGQGLDQPQHF. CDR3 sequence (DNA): TGTGCCAGTGGACAGGGGTTGGATCAGCCCCAGCATTTT.

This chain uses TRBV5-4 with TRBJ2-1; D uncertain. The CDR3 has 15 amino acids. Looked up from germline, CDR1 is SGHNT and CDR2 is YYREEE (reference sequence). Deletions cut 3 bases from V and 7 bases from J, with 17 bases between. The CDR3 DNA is TGTGCCAGCAGCTCCACAGAAACAATTCGGAATGAGCAGTTCTTC. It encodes CASSSTETIRNEQFF. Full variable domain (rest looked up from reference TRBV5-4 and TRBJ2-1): ETGVTQSPTHLIKTRGQQVTLRCSSQSGHNTVSWYQQALGQGPQFIFQYYREEENGRGNFPPRFSGLQFPNYSSELNVNALELDDSALYLCASSSTETIRNEQFFGPGTRLTVL.

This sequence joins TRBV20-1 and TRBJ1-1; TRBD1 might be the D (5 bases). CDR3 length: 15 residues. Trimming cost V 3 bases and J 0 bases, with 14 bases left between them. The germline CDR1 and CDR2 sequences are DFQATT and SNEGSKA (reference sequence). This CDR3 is CSARGWDGLNTEAFF. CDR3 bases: TGCAGTGCTAGGGGTTGGGACGGATTGAACACTGAAGCTTTCTTT.

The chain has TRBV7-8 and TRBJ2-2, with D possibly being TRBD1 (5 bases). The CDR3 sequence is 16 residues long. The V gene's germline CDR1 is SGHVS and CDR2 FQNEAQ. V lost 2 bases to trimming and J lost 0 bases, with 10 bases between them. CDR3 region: CASSLQGRSNTGELFF. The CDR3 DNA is TGTGCCAGCAGCTTACAGGGCAGATCGAACACCGGGGAGCTGTTTTTT.

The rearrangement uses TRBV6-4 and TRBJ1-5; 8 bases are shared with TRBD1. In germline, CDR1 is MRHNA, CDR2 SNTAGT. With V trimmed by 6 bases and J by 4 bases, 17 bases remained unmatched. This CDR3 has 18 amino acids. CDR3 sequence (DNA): TGTGCCAGCAGGGGCCGGGACAGGTGTTTTCCCGGGAATCAGCCCCAGCATTTT. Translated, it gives CASRGRDRCFPGNQPQHF.

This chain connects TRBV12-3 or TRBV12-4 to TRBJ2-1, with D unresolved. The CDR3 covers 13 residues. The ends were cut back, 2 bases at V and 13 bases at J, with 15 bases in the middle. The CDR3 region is CASSLHPPVDQFF. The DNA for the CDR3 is TGTGCCAGCAGTTTACATCCCCCGGTTGATCAGTTCTTC.

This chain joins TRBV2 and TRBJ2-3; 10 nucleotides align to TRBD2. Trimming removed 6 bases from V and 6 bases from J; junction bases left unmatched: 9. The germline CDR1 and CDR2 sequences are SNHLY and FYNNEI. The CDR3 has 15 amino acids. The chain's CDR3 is CASSLQRGGADTQYF. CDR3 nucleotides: TGTGCCAGCAGCCTTCAGCGGGGGGGGGCCGATACGCAGTATTTT.

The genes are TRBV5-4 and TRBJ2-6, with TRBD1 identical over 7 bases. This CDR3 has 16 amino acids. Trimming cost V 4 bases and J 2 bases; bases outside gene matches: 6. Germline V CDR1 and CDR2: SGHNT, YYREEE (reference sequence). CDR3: CASSLTGFAGANVLTF. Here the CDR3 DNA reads TGTGCCAGCAGCCTGACAGGGTTCGCTGGGGCCAACGTCCTGACTTTC.

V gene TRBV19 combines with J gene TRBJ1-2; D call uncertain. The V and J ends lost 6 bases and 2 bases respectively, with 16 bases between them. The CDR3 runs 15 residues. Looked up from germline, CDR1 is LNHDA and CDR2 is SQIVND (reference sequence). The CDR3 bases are TGTGCCAGTAGCCTAACCCAGACCGAGAACTATGGCTACACCTTC. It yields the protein CASSLTQTENYGYTF.

This chain's CDR3 is CATSLQPDDEQFF. CDR3 coding DNA: TGTGCCACTTCCTTGCAGCCAGATGATGAGCAGTTCTTC. This sequence joins TRBV24-1 and TRBJ2-1; D unresolved. V shed 10 bases and J shed 8 bases, with 17 bases lying between them. The germline CDR1 and CDR2 sequences are KGHDR and SFDVKD. This CDR3 has 13 amino acids.

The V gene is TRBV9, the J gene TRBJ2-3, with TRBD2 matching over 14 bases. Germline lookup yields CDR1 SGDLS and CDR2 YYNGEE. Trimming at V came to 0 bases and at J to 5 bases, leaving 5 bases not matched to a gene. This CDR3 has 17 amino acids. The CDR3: CASSVGGTSGGQDTQYF. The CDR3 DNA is TGTGCCAGCAGCGTAGGAGGGACTAGCGGGGGACAAGATACGCAGTATTTT.

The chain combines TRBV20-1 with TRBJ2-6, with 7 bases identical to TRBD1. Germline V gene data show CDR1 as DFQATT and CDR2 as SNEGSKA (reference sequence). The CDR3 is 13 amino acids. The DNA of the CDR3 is TGCGCTTCGACAGGGACCGGGGCCAACGTCCTGACTTTC. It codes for CASTGTGANVLTF.

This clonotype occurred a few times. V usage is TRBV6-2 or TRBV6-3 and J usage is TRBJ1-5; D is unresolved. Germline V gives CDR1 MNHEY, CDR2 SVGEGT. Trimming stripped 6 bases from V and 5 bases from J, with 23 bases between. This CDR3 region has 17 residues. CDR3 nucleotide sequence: TGTGCCAGCAGCAATCTGAGGACGGGGAGACTTCATCAGCCCCAGCATTTT. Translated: CASSNLRTGRLHQPQHF.

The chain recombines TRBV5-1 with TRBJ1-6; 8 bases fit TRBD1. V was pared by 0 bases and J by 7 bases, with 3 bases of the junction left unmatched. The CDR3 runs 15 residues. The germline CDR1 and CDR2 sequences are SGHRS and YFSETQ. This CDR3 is CASSLGGTGNSPLHF. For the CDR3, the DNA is TGCGCCAGCAGCTTGGGTGGGACAGGAAATTCACCCCTCCACTTT.

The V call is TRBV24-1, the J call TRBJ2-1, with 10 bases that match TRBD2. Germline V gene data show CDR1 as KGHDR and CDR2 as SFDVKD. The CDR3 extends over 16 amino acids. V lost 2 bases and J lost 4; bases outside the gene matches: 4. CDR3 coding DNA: TGTGCCACCAGTGATTCCGGGACTAGCGAGTACAATGAGCAGTTCTTC. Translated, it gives CATSDSGTSEYNEQFF.